This T cell receptor (beta chain) was retrieved from a study of blood T cell repertoires in COVID-19 (dated by TCRdb to the early 2020s). For context, the study as a whole: Collaborator samples came from the United States, Italy and Spain and covered acute and convalescent phases of COVID-19. The material from the prospective study consisted of cDNA or gDNA derived from T cells, B-cell-depleted T cells, or PBMCs. Deeply sampled blood TCRbeta repertoires from subjects exposed to, actively infected with, or recovered from COVID-19 were included in the dataset. Where available, HLA class I and class II types were obtained from metadata supplied by the sample provider rather than from assay-based typing. The sample metadata nearly always contained a de-identified subject ID, COVID-19 status, age in years and sex. The repertoires were made available in a free public database intended to serve as a resource for research on the immune response to SARS-CoV-2. The samples were drawn from the first 160 participants of the ongoing ImmuneRACE study and from 1,254 subjects provided by 6 global collaborators. The paper's findings and limits, for the study overall: The quantity of clinical and demographic metadata differed by source and by participant and was supplied without curation.

Enrolling through a virtual design, the prospective study's participants ranged in age from roughly 18 to 90 years and lived across roughly 23 United States geographic areas. Cohort assignment in the prospective study relied on participant-reported clinical history from a screening survey and a study questionnaire. ImmuneRACE Cohort 3 recovered participants were defined by two consecutive negative NP/OP PCR tests, healthcare professional clearance, or symptom resolution. Each participant in the prospective study had whole blood, serum and a nasopharyngeal or oropharyngeal swab collected by mobile phlebotomists. Participants in the prospective study had the option to provide additional blood draws and questionnaires over a roughly two-month period. Prospective study blood samples were shipped either frozen or at room temperature before DNA extraction. The CDR3 holds 16 amino acids from the cysteine to the phenylalanine. Only CDR3 DNA is held: 48 bases, read in frame from base 1. From a lookup of the germline V gene, CDR1 and CDR2 are SGHRS and YFSETQ. The germline V and J ends show losses of 0 bases and 4 bases respectively, and no gene match explains 7 bases of the junction.

The immunoSEQ Assay, a bias-controlled multiplex PCR, was used to amplify TCRbeta CDR3 regions from genomic DNA. The study's processing was this. Within the assay, amplification of reference gene primers was used to estimate how many nucleated cells each sample contained. Sequence reads were collapsed and filtered to measure the absolute abundance of every unique TCRbeta CDR3 rearrangement. For each sample, productive Simpson clonality was calculated as the square root of Simpson's diversity index over productive rearrangements. The table comes from immuneACCESS by way of TCRdb, which keeps in-frame sequences with V and J called. Part of the clones is missing from these tables; in studies checked, under half for an unresolved V gene and the rest for unknown reasons. V, J and clone size are taken as reported in that table, and D and trimming were inferred from the DNA itself. This sample has around 250,000 clones in its table, and 75% to 90% of those were observed once. The top ten constitute approximately 2% of the sample.

With regard to this clone: What this receptor recognizes is not known. It has no much larger one-base neighbor in the sample; base qualities were not kept.

This receptor was identified in a woman in her fifties or sixties who had recovered from COVID-19. Specimen: PBMCs or T cells enriched from blood (not recorded which). The sequence joins TRBV5-1 to TRBJ2-5, with 9 bases in between that match TRBD2. Here is the DNA: TGCGCCAGCAGCTTGGGGGCGGGAGGGCCGTCAGAGACCCAGTACTTC. The translation is CASSLGAGGPSETQYF.